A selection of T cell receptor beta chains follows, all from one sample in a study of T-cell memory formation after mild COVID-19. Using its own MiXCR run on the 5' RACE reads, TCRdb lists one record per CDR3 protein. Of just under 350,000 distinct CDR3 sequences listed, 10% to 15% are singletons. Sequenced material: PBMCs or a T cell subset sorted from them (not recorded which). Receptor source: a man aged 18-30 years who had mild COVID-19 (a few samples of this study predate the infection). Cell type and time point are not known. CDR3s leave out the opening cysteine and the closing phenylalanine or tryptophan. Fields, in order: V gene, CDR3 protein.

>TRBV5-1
ASSWGLAANTGELF
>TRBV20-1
SARRMGVAYEQY
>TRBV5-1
ASSLYSGKPSSYEQY
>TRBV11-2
ASSGLRNSYNEQF
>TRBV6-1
ASSEWTDTQY
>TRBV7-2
ASTPLRGDYGYT
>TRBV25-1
ASSVGSIYEQY
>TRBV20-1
SAGPQGAIVETQY
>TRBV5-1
ASSFGRGPNSPLH
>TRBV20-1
SARDQGSDGYT